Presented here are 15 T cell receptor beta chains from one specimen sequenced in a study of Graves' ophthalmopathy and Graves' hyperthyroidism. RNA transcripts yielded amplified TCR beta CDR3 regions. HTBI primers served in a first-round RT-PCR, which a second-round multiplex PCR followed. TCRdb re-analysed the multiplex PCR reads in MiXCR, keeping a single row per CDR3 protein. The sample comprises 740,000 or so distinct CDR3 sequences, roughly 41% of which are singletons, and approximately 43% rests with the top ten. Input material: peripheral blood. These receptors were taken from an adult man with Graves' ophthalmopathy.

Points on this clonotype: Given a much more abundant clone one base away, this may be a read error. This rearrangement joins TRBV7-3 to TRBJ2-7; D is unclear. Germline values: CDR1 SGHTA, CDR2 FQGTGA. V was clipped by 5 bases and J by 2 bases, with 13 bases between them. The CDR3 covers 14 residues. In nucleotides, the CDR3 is TGTGCCAGCAGCGCCCGATCTGGCCCCTACGAGCAGTACTTC. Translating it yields CASSARSGPYEQYF.

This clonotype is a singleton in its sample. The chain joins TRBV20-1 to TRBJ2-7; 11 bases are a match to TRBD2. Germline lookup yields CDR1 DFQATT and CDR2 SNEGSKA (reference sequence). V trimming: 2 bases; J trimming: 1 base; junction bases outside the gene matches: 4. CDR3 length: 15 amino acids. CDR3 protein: CSARFTSGGSYEQYF. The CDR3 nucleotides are TGCAGTGCTAGATTTACTAGCGGGGGATCCTACGAGCAGTACTTC.

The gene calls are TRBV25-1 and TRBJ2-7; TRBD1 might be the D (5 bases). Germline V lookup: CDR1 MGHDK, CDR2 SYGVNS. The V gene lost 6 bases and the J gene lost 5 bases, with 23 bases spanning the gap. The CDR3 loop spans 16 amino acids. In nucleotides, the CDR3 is TGTGCCAGCAGCGAAGACTGGAGTCAGGGTAATGACGAGCAGTACTTC. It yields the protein CASSEDWSQGNDEQYF.

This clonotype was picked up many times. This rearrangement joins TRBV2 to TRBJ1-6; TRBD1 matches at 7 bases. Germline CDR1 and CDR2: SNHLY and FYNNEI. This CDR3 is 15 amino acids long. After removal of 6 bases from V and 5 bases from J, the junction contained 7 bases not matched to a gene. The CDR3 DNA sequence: TGTGCCAGCAGGGTTCGGACAGGTGATAATTCACCCCTCCACTTT. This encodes CASRVRTGDNSPLHF.

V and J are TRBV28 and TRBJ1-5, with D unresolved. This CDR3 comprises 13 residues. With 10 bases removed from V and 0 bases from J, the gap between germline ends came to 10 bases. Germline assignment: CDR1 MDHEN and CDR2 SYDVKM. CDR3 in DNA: TGTGCCACCCAAGACTATAGCAATCAGCCCCAGCATTTT. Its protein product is CATQDYSNQPQHF.

DNA for the CDR3: TGTGCCAGCAGCCGAGCCACAGGGGTTCAGGAGACCCAGTACTTC. This sequence encodes CASSRATGVQETQYF. The rearrangement uses TRBV7-9 and TRBJ2-5; 7 bases agree with TRBD1. After removal of 5 bases from V and 5 bases from J, the junction contained 11 bases not matched to a gene. The CDR3 is 15 amino acids. CDR1 SEHNR and CDR2 FQNEAQ come from the germline V gene (reference sequence).

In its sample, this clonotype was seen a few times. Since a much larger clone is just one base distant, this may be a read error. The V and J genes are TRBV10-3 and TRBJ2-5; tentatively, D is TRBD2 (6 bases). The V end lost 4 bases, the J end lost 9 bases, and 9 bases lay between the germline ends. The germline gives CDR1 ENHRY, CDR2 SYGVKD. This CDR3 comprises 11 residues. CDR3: CAISGGGPQYF. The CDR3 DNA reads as TGTGCCATCAGTGGAGGAGGGCCCCAGTACTTC.

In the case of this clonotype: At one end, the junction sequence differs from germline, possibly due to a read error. Written as DNA, the CDR3 is TGTGCCAGCAGTGTAAAGCAGTCTGGAAACACCATATATTTT. It is translated as CASSVKQSGNTIYF. The gene calls are TRBV10-3 and TRBJ1-3; D unclear. CDR1 ENHRY and CDR2 SYGVKD come from the germline V gene. This CDR3 comprises 14 residues.

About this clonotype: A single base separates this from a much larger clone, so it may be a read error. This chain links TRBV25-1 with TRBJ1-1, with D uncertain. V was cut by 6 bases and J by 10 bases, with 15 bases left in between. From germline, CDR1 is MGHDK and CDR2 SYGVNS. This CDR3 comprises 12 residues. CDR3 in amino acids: CASSWRLGGAFF. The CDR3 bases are TGTGCCAGCAGCTGGAGATTGGGTGGAGCTTTCTTT.

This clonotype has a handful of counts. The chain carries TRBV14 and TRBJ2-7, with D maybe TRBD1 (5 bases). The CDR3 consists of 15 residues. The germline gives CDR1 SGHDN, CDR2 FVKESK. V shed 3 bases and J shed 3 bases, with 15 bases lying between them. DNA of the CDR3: TGTGCCAGCAGCCAGTATAAGGGGAACTACTACGAGCAGTACTTC. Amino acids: CASSQYKGNYYEQYF.

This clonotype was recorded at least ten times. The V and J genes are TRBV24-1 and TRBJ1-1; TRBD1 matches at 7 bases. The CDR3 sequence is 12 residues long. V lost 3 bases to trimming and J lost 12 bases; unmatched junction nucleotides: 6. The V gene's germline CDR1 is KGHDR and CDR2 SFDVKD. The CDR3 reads CATSDPRDSTFF. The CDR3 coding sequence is TGTGCCACCAGTGATCCCAGGGACAGTACTTTCTTT.

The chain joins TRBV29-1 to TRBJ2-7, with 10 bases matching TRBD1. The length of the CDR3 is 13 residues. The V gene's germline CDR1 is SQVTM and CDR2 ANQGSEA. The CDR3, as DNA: TGCAGTCTCACGGGACAGGGGAGCTACGAGCAGTACTTC. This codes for CSLTGQGSYEQYF.

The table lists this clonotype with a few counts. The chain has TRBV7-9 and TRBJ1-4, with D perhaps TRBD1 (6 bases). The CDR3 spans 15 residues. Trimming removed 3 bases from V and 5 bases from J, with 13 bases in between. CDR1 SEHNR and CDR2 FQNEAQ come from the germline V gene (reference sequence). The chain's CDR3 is CASSLLQGWNEKLFF. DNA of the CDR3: TGTGCCAGCAGCTTGTTACAGGGCTGGAATGAAAAACTGTTTTTT.

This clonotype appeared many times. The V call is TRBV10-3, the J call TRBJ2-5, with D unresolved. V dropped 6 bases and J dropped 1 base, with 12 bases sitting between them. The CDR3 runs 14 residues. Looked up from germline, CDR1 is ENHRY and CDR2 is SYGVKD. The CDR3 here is CAIRAANLQETQYF. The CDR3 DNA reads TGTGCCATCAGGGCCGCTAACCTCCAAGAGACCCAGTACTTC.

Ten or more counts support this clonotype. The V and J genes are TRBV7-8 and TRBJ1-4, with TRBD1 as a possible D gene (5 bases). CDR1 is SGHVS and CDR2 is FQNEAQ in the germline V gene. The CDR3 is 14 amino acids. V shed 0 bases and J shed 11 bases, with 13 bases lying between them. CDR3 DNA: TGTGCCAGCAGCTTAGCGCTAAGACAGCTTAAACTGTTTTTT. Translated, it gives CASSLALRQLKLFF.